This is a list of T cell receptor beta chains from one sample in a study of identical twins. TCRdb processed the 5' RACE reads anew with MiXCR; each CDR3 protein has one entry. The sample yields roughly 710,000 distinct CDR3 sequences, roughly 6% seen once. The sample consisted of naive T cells sorted from blood. Receptors were obtained from a man in his late teens or twenties in good health. Both conserved end residues are part of each CDR3. D genes are given only for firm matches. The size entry is marked missing in some rows and otherwise reads once, few, many or a size class.

CDR3,DNA,size,J,length,D,V
CSAATGGRGYTF,TGCAGTGCGGCTACAGGGGGCCGTGGCTACACCTTC,many,TRBJ1-2,12,TRBD1,TRBV20-1
CASKPQNSAEAFF,TGTGCCAGCAAGCCACAGAACAGCGCTGAAGCTTTCTTT,NA,TRBJ1-1,13,NA,TRBV21-1
CASSLAVTNEQFF,TGTGCCAGCAGTTTAGCTGTCACAAATGAGCAGTTCTTC,many,TRBJ2-1,13,NA,TRBV12-3/TRBV12-4
CASSYDSPRNEQFF,TGTGCCAGCAGTTATGATAGCCCAAGGAATGAGCAGTTCTTC,many,TRBJ2-1,14,NA,TRBV12-3/TRBV12-4
CSVSPGLMNTEAFF,TGCAGCGTTAGTCCGGGGCTCATGAACACTGAAGCTTTCTTT,many,TRBJ1-1,14,NA,TRBV29-1
CASSLVSGSLSWEQYF,TGTGCCAGCAGTTTGGTGTCAGGGTCCCTATCGTGGGAGCAGTACTTC,NA,TRBJ2-7,16,NA,TRBV28
CASSQTDTQYF,TGCGCCAGCAGCCAGACAGATACGCAGTATTTT,many,TRBJ2-3,11,NA,TRBV18
CANLDVRGSGELFF,TGTGCCAACCTCGACGTTAGGGGGTCCGGGGAGCTGTTTTTT,few,TRBJ2-2,14,NA,TRBV2
CASSWASGGSSYEQYF,TGTGCCAGCAGTTGGGCTAGCGGGGGTAGCTCCTACGAGCAGTACTTC,many,TRBJ2-7,16,TRBD2,TRBV27
CSASLPQGLDEKLFF,TGCAGTGCTAGCCTTCCCCAGGGTTTGGATGAAAAACTGTTTTTT,NA,TRBJ1-4,15,NA,TRBV20-1
CSAREVISSNTEAFF,TGCAGTGCTAGAGAAGTGATAAGCAGTAACACTGAAGCTTTCTTT,many,TRBJ1-1,15,NA,TRBV20-1
CASSPAAGVGYEQYF,TGTGCCAGCAGTCCTGCTGCGGGAGTAGGATACGAGCAGTACTTC,NA,TRBJ2-7,15,TRBD2,TRBV28
CASSLTSGSLLDTQYF,TGCGCCAGCAGCTTGACTAGCGGGAGCCTTTTAGATACGCAGTATTTT,few,TRBJ2-3,16,TRBD2,TRBV5-1
CSARDLRAPVEQFF,TGCAGTGCTAGAGATCTGCGGGCCCCCGTTGAGCAGTTCTTC,many,TRBJ2-1,14,NA,TRBV20-1
CASSSARDTYNEQFF,TGTGCCAGCAGCTCCGCCCGGGACACCTACAATGAGCAGTTCTTC,few,TRBJ2-1,15,NA,TRBV11-2
CASRSLAGISYEQYF,TGTGCCAGCAGATCTCTAGCGGGCATCTCCTACGAGCAGTACTTC,many,TRBJ2-7,15,TRBD2,TRBV6-2/TRBV6-3
CSGKMNTEAFF,TGCAGTGGAAAGATGAACACTGAAGCTTTCTTT,many,TRBJ1-1,11,NA,TRBV29-1
CATKQGATDTQYF,TGTGCCACAAAACAGGGGGCCACAGATACGCAGTATTTT,many,TRBJ2-3,13,TRBD1,TRBV6-6
CSVAGTDTQYF,TGCAGCGTTGCGGGCACAGATACGCAGTATTTT,many,TRBJ2-3,11,NA,TRBV29-1
CASTQETQYF,TGCGCCAGCACTCAAGAGACCCAGTACTTC,many,TRBJ2-5,10,NA,TRBV5-1
CSARGTVRNQPQHF,TGCAGTGCTAGGGGGACAGTCCGCAATCAGCCCCAGCATTTT,few,TRBJ1-5,14,TRBD1,TRBV20-1
CSAPQFLAGIDNEQFF,TGCAGCGCTCCGCAATTTCTAGCGGGAATCGACAATGAGCAGTTCTTC,many,TRBJ2-1,16,TRBD2,TRBV29-1
CASSLWPLGWEGVTDTQYF,TGTGCCAGCAGCTTATGGCCCTTGGGGTGGGAGGGGGTCACAGATACGCAGTATTTT,few,TRBJ2-3,19,NA,TRBV11-2
CASSQPPPGNTIYF,TGTGCCAGCAGCCAGCCCCCACCTGGAAACACCATATATTTT,few,TRBJ1-3,14,NA,TRBV3-1
CASSPDGTGTYEQYF,TGTGCCAGCAGCCCCGATGGGACGGGAACTTACGAGCAGTACTTC,NA,TRBJ2-7,15,NA,TRBV5-6
CASSLYGTGEGQPQHF,TGTGCCAGCAGTTTATACGGGACAGGGGAGGGTCAGCCCCAGCATTTT,many,TRBJ1-5,16,TRBD1,TRBV12-3/TRBV12-4
CATTGRRDGTYEQYF,TGTGCCACCACCGGAAGGCGGGACGGAACCTACGAGCAGTACTTC,many,TRBJ2-7,15,NA,TRBV24-1
CAWSGNEQFF,TGTGCCTGGAGTGGCAATGAGCAGTTCTTC,many,TRBJ2-1,10,NA,TRBV30
CASSLDGTSGRPSGSAKNIQYF,TGCGCCAGCAGCTTGGACGGGACTAGCGGGAGACCTTCTGGATCGGCCAAAAACATTCAGTACTTC,NA,TRBJ2-4,22,TRBD2,TRBV5-1
CASSVMPGLAGGNEQFF,TGTGCCAGCAGTGTAATGCCGGGACTAGCGGGAGGCAATGAGCAGTTCTTC,few,TRBJ2-1,17,TRBD2,TRBV12-3/TRBV12-4
CASSKTRLAGGTGELFF,TGTGCCAGCAGCAAAACGCGACTAGCGGGCGGAACCGGGGAGCTGTTTTTT,few,TRBJ2-2,17,TRBD2,TRBV7-6
CASRTGTVSEKLFF,TGTGCCAGCAGAACCGGGACCGTGAGTGAAAAACTGTTTTTT,many,TRBJ1-4,14,NA,TRBV6-1
CASSYLGRGPQHF,TGTGCCAGCAGTTACCTCGGCCGAGGGCCCCAGCATTTT,many,TRBJ1-5,13,NA,TRBV6-2/TRBV6-3
CATGGASGNQPQHF,TGTGCCACCGGAGGGGCTAGCGGCAATCAGCCCCAGCATTTT,few,TRBJ1-5,14,NA,TRBV24-1
CASSFELAGEVFF,TGTGCCAGCAGCTTCGAACTAGCGGGAGAGGTGTTCTTC,few,TRBJ2-1,13,TRBD2,TRBV5-5
CASILASGSQETQYF,TGTGCCAGCATCCTGGCTAGCGGGAGCCAAGAGACCCAGTACTTC,NA,TRBJ2-5,15,TRBD2,TRBV2
CATSAETADYNEQFF,TGTGCCACCAGTGCTGAGACAGCTGACTACAATGAGCAGTTCTTC,many,TRBJ2-1,15,NA,TRBV24-1
CASARAGGIPGELFF,TGTGCCAGCGCCCGGGCGGGAGGGATACCCGGGGAGCTGTTTTTT,NA,TRBJ2-2,15,TRBD2,TRBV19
CASSSRWGASNTGELFF,TGTGCCAGCAGCTCACGTTGGGGGGCCTCGAACACCGGGGAGCTGTTTTTT,few,TRBJ2-2,17,NA,TRBV9
CASSVPTSGIITYEQYF,TGTGCCAGCAGTGTGCCAACTAGCGGGATCATCACCTACGAGCAGTACTTC,many,TRBJ2-7,17,TRBD2,TRBV28
CSAIGTGGNSPLHF,TGCAGTGCTATCGGGACAGGGGGCAATTCACCCCTCCACTTT,many,TRBJ1-6,14,TRBD1,TRBV20-1
CASSVQGGPLHF,TGTGCCAGCAGCGTACAGGGTGGGCCCCTCCACTTT,many,TRBJ1-6,12,NA,TRBV7-9
CASSDPGQGAVPGELFF,TGTGCCAGCAGTGACCCGGGACAGGGGGCGGTCCCCGGGGAGCTGTTTTTT,many,TRBJ2-2,17,TRBD1,TRBV12-3/TRBV12-4
CSATDRVTYEQYF,TGCAGTGCCACGGACAGGGTGACCTACGAGCAGTACTTC,few,TRBJ2-7,13,TRBD1,TRBV20-1
CASSWAAGGRTDTQYF,TGCGCCAGCAGCTGGGCCGCCGGCGGGAGAACAGATACGCAGTATTTT,many,TRBJ2-3,16,TRBD2,TRBV5-1
CASSVGAGGVGDTQYF,TGTGCCAGCAGCGTTGGAGCGGGAGGGGTGGGAGATACGCAGTATTTT,many,TRBJ2-3,16,TRBD2,TRBV9
CSARDVRGGTEAFF,TGCAGTGCTAGAGATGTCAGGGGTGGCACTGAAGCTTTCTTT,NA,TRBJ1-1,14,NA,TRBV20-1
CASSSPEKAGDLFF,TGTGCCAGCAGTAGCCCAGAGAAGGCCGGGGATCTGTTTTTT,NA,TRBJ2-2,14,NA,TRBV12-3/TRBV12-4
CASRGRLAGGPYNEQFF,TGTGCCAGCAGAGGGAGACTAGCGGGAGGTCCTTACAATGAGCAGTTCTTC,many,TRBJ2-1,17,TRBD2,TRBV2
CASSFLGHTGELFF,TGTGCCAGCAGCTTTTTGGGGCACACCGGGGAGCTGTTTTTT,few,TRBJ2-2,14,NA,TRBV11-1
CASSFGTEHYEQYF,TGTGCCAGCAGCTTCGGGACGGAGCACTACGAGCAGTACTTC,NA,TRBJ2-7,14,NA,TRBV5-6
CASSANRAEQFF,TGTGCCAGCAGCGCAAACCGGGCCGAGCAGTTCTTC,few,TRBJ2-1,12,NA,TRBV7-9
CASSLAGVPIQYF,TGTGCCAGCAGTTTAGCTGGGGTCCCCATTCAGTACTTC,many,TRBJ2-4,13,NA,TRBV12-3/TRBV12-4
CSVESGRAYNEQFF,TGCAGCGTTGAAAGCGGGAGGGCGTACAATGAGCAGTTCTTC,many,TRBJ2-1,14,TRBD2,TRBV29-1